This T cell receptor (beta chain) was recorded in a study of T cells after yellow fever vaccination. Study outcomes and limitations: A secondary response was less intense yet reached its peak sooner, at day 5 versus 15.

This clonotype appeared a few times. What it binds is not known. TCRdb itself ran the 5' RACE reads through MiXCR, one entry per CDR3 protein. The sample lists 350,000 to 450,000 distinct CDR3 sequences; about 19% were seen once. V was pared by 0 bases and J by 4 bases, with 8 bases between. The CDR3 extends over 14 amino acids. The germline V gene has CDR1 SGHTA and CDR2 FQGTGA. The TCR was taken from a man younger than 30 who received the YFV17D yellow fever vaccine. This specimen consisted of PBMCs, obtained before the yellow fever booster vaccination. The V gene is TRBV7-3, the J gene TRBJ2-3; D call uncertain. CDR3 in DNA: TGTGCCAGCAGCTTAACCACTCGGGCAGATACGCAGTATTTT. Encoded protein: CASSLTTRADTQYF.